This T cell receptor beta chain was identified during a study of regulatory T cells in long-lasting Graves disease. Study-wide results and caveats: With some 2,700 shared public clonotypes, persistent patients exceeded new patients, who shared over 950.

The CDR3 contains 15 residues. CDR1 is MRHNA and CDR2 is SNTAGT in the germline V gene. Between the trimmed V and J ends, which lost 5 bases and 0 bases, there was a span of 10 bases. This clonotype was recorded many times. Its target is not known. Time point defined: newly diagnosed GD, antithyroid drugs for less than 3 months. The TCR library was made from RNA that had been extracted from PBMCs in TRIzol. Construction of the TCR beta libraries employed iRepertoire HTBI primers in conjunction with Arm-PCR of CDR3 regions. TCRdb analysed the multiplex PCR reads with MiXCR anew, one entry per CDR3 protein. Of about 200,000 distinct CDR3 sequences listed, around a fifth were seen once; the top ten hold around 11%. These data also featured in a second study, about T cells in Graves' hyperthyroidism and ophthalmopathy.

Specimen: peripheral blood mononuclear cells (PBMCs), collected at new diagnosis, from a patient treated with antithyroid drugs. This chain links TRBV6-4 with TRBJ1-4, with D unclear. The sequence came from a woman aged 25 to 39 with Graves disease. The CDR3 bases are TGTGCCAGCAGTTGGACTGCTGCAACTAATGAAAAACTGTTTTTT. Translated, it gives CASSWTAATNEKLFF.